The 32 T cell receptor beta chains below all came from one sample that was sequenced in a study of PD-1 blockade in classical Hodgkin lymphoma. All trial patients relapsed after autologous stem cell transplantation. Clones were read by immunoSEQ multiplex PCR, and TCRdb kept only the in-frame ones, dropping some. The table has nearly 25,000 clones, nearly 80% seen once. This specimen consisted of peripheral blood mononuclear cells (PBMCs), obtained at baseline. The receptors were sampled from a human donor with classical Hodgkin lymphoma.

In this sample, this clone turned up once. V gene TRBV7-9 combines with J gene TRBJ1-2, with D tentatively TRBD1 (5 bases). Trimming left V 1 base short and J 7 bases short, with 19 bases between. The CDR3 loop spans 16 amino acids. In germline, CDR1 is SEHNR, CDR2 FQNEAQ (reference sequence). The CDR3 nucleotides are TGTGCCAGCAGCTTAGGACAGCTACTTGGGGTCGGTGGCTACACCTTC. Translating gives CASSLGQLLGVGGYTF.

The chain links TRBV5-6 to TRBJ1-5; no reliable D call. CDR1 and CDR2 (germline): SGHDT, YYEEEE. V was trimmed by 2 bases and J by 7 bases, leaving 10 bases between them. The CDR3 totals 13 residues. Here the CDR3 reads CASSFFAEQPQHF. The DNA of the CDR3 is TGTGCCAGCAGCTTTTTTGCCGAGCAGCCCCAGCATTTT.

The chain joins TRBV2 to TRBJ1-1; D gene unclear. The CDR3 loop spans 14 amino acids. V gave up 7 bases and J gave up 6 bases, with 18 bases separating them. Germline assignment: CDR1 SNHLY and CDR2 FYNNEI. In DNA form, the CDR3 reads TGTGCCAGCAATCCCAGCAGGCAATCCCCTGAAGCTTTCTTT. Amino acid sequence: CASNPSRQSPEAFF.

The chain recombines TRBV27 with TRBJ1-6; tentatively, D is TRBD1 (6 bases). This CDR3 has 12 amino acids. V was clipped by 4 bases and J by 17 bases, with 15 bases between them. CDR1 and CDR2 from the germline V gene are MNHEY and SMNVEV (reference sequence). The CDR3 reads CASSSQQGSVHF. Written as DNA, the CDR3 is TGTGCCAGCAGTTCCCAACAGGGTTCCGTCCACTTT.

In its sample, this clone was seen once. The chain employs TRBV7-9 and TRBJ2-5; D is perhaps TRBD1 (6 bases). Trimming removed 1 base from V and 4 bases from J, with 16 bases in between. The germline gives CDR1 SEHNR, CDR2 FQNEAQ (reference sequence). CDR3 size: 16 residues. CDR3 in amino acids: CASSLGDTRGRETQYF. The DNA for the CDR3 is TGTGCCAGCAGCTTAGGGGACACCCGGGGTCGAGAGACCCAGTACTTC.

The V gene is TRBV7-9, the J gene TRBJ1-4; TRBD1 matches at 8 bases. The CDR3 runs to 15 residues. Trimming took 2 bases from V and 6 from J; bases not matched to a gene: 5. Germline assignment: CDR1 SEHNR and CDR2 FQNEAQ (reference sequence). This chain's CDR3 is CASSLQGAEDEKLFF. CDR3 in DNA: TGTGCCAGCAGCTTACAGGGGGCCGAGGATGAAAAACTGTTTTTT.

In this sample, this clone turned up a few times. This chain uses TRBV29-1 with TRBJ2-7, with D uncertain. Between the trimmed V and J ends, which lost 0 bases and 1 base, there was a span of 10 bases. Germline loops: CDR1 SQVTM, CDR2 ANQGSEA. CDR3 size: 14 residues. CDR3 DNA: TGCAGCGTTGAAGAAACACGTTCTTCCTACGAGCAGTACTTC. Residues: CSVEETRSSYEQYF.

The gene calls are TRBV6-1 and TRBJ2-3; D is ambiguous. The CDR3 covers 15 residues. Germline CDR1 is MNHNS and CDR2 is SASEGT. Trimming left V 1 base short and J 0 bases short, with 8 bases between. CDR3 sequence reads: CASSEGSFSTDTQYF. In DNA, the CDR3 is TGTGCCAGCAGTGAAGGGTCATTTAGCACAGATACGCAGTATTTT.

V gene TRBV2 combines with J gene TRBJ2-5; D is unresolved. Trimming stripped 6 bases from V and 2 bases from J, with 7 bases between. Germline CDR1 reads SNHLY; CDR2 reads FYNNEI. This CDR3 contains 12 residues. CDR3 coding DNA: TGTGCCAGCAGCTCACTTCAAGAGACCCAGTACTTC. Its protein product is CASSSLQETQYF. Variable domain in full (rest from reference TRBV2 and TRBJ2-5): EPEVTQTPSHQVTQMGQEVILRCVPISNHLYFYWYRQILGQKVEFLVSFYNNEISEKSEIFDDQFSVERPDGSNFTLKIRSTKLEDSAMYFCASSSLQETQYFGPGTRLLVL.

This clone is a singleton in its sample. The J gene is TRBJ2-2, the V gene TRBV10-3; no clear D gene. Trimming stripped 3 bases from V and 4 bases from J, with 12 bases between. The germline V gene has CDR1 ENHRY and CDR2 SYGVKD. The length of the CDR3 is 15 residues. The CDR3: CAISEYGAFTGELFF. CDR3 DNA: TGTGCCATCAGTGAATATGGAGCTTTCACCGGGGAGCTGTTTTTT.

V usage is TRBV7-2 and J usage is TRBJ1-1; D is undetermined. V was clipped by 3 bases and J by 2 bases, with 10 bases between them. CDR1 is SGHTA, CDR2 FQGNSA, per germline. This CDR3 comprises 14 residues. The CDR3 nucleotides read TGTGCCAGCAGCTTGCCCGGACGTAACACTGAAGCTTTCTTT. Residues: CASSLPGRNTEAFF.

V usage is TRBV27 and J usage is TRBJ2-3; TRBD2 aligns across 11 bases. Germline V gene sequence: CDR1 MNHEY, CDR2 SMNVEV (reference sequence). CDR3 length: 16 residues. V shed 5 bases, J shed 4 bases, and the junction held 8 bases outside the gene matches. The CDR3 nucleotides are TGTGCCAGCAGTCGCCGGACTAGCGGGTTCCCAGATACGCAGTATTTT. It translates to CASSRRTSGFPDTQYF.

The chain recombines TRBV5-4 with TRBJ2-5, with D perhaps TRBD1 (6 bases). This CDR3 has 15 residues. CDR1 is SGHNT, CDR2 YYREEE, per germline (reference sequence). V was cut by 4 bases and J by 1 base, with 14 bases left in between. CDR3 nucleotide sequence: TGTGCCAGCAGCCACCGACAGGCAATCCAAGAGACCCAGTACTTC. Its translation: CASSHRQAIQETQYF.

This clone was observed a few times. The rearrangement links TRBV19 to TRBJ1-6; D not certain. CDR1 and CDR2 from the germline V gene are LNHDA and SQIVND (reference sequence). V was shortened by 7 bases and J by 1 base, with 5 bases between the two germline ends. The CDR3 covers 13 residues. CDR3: CASMESYNSPLHF. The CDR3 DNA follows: TGTGCCAGTATGGAATCCTATAATTCACCCCTCCACTTT.

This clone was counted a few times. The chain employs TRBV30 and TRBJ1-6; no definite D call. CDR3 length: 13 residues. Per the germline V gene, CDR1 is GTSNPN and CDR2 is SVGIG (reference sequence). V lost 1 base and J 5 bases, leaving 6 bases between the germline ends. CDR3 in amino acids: CAWSAQDNSPLHF. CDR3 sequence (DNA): TGTGCCTGGAGTGCGCAGGATAATTCACCCCTCCACTTT.

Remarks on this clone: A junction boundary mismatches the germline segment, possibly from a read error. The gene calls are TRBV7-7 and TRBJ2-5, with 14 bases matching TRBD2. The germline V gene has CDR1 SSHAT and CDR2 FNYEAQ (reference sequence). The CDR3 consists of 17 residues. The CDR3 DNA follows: TGTGCTAGCAGCCCGAGGACTAGCGGGGGGCCTAGAGGGACCCAGTACTTC. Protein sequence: CASSPRTSGGPRGTQYF.

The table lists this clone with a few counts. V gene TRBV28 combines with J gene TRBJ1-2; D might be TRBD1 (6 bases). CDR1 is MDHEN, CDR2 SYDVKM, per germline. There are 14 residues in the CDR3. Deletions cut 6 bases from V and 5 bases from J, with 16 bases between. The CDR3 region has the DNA TGTGCCAGCAGACAACAGGGCGGTTTATATGGCTACACCTTC. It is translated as CASRQQGGLYGYTF.

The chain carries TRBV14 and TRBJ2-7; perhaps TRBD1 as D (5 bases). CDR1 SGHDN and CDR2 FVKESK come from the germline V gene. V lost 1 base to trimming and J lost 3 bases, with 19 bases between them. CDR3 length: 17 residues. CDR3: CASSQVTSRVVNYEQYF. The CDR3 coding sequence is TGTGCCAGCAGCCAAGTGACGAGCAGGGTTGTCAACTACGAGCAGTACTTC.

The CDR3 protein is CASSRSTVTGELFF. CDR3 DNA sequence: TGTGCCAGCAGTCGCTCGACAGTCACCGGGGAGCTGTTTTTT. This chain connects TRBV6-5 to TRBJ2-2, with D perhaps TRBD1 (5 bases). The V and J ends lost 5 bases and 4 bases respectively, with 11 bases between them. Per the germline V gene, CDR1 is MNHEY and CDR2 is SVGAGI. CDR3 length: 14 residues.

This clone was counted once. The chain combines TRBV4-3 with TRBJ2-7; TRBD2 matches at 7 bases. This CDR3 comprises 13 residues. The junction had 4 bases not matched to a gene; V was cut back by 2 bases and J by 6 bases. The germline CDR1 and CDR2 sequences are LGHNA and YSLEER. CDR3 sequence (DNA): TGCGCCAGCAGCCAACTAAGCGGGGCCGAGCAGTACTTC. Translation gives CASSQLSGAEQYF.

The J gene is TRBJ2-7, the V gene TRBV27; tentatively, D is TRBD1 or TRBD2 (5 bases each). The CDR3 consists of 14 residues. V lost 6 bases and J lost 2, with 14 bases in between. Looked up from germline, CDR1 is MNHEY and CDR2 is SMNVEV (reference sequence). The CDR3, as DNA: TGTGCCAGCAGCCCCGGGGCAGTAACCTACGAGCAGTACTTC. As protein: CASSPGAVTYEQYF.

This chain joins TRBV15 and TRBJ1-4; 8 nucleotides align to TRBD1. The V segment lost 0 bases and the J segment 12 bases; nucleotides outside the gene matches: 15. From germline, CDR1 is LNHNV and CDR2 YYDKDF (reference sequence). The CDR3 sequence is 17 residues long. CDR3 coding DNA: TGTGCCACCAGCAGAGATTTTGCAGACAGGGGTGGTGGGGAACTGTTTTTT. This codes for CATSRDFADRGGGELFF.

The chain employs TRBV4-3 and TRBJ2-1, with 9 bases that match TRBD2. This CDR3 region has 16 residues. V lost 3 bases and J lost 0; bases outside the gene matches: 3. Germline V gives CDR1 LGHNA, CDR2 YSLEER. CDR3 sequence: CASSHYSGSSYNEQFF. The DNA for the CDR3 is TGCGCCAGCAGCCATTATAGCGGGAGCTCCTACAATGAGCAGTTCTTC.

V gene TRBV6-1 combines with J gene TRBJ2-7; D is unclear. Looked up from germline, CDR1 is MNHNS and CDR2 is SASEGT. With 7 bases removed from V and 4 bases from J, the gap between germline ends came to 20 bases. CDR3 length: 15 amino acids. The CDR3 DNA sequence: TGTGCCAGCACAGTCCCTGGATATGCGAGATACGAGCAGTACTTC. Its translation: CASTVPGYARYEQYF.

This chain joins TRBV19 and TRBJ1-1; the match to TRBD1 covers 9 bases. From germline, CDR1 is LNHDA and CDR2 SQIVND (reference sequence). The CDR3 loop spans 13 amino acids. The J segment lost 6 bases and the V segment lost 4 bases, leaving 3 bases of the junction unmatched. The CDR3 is CASSTWTGAEAFF. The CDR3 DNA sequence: TGTGCCAGTAGTACCTGGACAGGGGCTGAAGCTTTCTTT.

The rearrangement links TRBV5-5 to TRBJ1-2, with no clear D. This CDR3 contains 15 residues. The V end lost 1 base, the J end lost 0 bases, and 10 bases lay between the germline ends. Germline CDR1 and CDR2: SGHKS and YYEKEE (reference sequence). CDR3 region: CASSLHGSANYGYTF. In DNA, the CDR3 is TGTGCCAGCAGCTTGCATGGGAGTGCTAACTATGGCTACACCTTC.

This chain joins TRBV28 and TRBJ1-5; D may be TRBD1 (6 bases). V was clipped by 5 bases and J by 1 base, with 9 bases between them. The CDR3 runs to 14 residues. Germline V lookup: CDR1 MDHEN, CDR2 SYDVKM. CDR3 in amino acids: CASSRGASNQPQHF. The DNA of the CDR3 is TGTGCCAGCAGTAGGGGGGCCAGCAATCAGCCCCAGCATTTT.

The CDR3 sequence is CASSESRAARGYTF. The CDR3 bases are TGTGCCAGCAGTGAAAGTCGGGCGGCGAGGGGCTACACCTTC. This chain connects TRBV2 to TRBJ1-2; D is ambiguous. The germline V and J ends were trimmed by 2 bases and 8 bases, with 15 bases remaining between them. The CDR3 has 14 amino acids. The germline V gene encodes CDR1 SNHLY and CDR2 FYNNEI. Complete variable domain (other parts from reference TRBV2 and TRBJ1-2): EPEVTQTPSHQVTQMGQEVILRCVPISNHLYFYWYRQILGQKVEFLVSFYNNEISEKSEIFDDQFSVERPDGSNFTLKIRSTKLEDSAMYFCASSESRAARGYTFGSGTRLTVV.

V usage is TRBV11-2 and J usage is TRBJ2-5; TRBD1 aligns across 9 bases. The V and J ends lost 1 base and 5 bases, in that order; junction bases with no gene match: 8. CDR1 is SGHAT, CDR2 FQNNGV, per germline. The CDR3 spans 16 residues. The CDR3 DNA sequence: TGTGCCAGCAGCTTAGTTCCGGGACAGGGAAGGGAGACCCAGTACTTC. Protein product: CASSLVPGQGRETQYF.

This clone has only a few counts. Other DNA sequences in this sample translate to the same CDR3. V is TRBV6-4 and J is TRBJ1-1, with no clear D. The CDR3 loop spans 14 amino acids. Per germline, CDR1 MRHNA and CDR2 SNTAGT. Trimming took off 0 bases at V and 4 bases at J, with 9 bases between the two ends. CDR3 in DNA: TGTGCCAGCAGTGACTCGAGCCGCGGCACTGAAGCTTTCTTT. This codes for CASSDSSRGTEAFF.

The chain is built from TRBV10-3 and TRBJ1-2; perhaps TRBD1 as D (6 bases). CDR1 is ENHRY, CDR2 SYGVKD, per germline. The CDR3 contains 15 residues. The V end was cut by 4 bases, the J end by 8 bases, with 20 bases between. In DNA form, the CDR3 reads TGTGCCATCAGTGGGTCTTGGGGGGCCTTTGGAGGCTACACCTTC. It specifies CAISGSWGAFGGYTF.

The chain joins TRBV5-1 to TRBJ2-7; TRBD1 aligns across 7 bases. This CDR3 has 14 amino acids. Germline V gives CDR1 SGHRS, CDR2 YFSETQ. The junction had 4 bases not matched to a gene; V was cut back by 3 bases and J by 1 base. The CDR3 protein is CASSSGQRSYEQYF. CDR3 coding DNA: TGCGCCAGCAGCTCGGGACAGAGATCCTACGAGCAGTACTTC.